The 17 T cell receptor beta chains reported below all come from one sample, sequenced in a study of post-analysis software for immune sequencing data. Study-wide results and limits: Patients showed TRBV5-6, TRBV5-1 and TRBV20-1 among a few TRBV segments more frequent than in controls.

Unique molecular identifiers were present in the TCR beta cDNA libraries. MiXCR, applied by TCRdb to the PCR reads, yields one record per CDR3 protein. The table has roughly 600,000 distinct CDR3 sequences, around 44% seen once. These receptors' targets are unknown. The sequencing sample was made of blood. These receptors originate from a girl aged 5-17 years with multiple sclerosis.

On this clonotype: One end of the junction fails to match germline, which may point to a read error. The CDR3 region is CASSKGPLNEQFF. DNA for the CDR3: TGTGCTAGCAGTAAGGGCCCTTTGAATGAGCAGTTCTTC. The V call is TRBV7-7, the J call TRBJ2-1, with D hard to call. Looked up from germline, CDR1 is SSHAT and CDR2 is FNYEAQ (reference sequence). CDR3 length equals 13 residues.

Only a few counts were recorded for this clonotype. This chain joins TRBV7-3 and TRBJ2-1; D gene unclear. Germline V gene sequence: CDR1 SGHTA, CDR2 FQGTGA. V lost 2 bases, J lost 0 bases, and 11 bases lay in between. The CDR3 loop spans 16 amino acids. This CDR3 is CASSLEVPSSYNEQFF. The CDR3 DNA reads TGTGCCAGCAGCTTAGAAGTGCCGAGCTCCTACAATGAGCAGTTCTTC.

This clonotype was seen more than once but under ten times. The chain couples TRBV29-1 to TRBJ2-7, with unresolved D. The J call may be faulty, since TRBJ2-5 better matches the DNA end. This CDR3 has 12 amino acids. Germline CDR1 and CDR2: SQVTM and ANQGSEA. The CDR3 DNA follows: TGCAGCGTTGGGCGGACCCAAGAGACCCAGTACTTC. Amino acids: CSVGRTQETQYF.

This chain joins TRBV11-2 and TRBJ2-7; a weak D match, TRBD2 (5 bases). V shed 3 bases and J shed 2 bases, with 17 bases lying between them. Germline CDR1 SGHAT, CDR2 FQNNGV. The length of the CDR3 is 16 residues. In DNA, the CDR3 is TGTGCCAGCAGCTTGGGGATTCGGGAAGCGACCTACGAGCAGTACTTC. It specifies CASSLGIREATYEQYF.

In its sample, this clonotype was seen a few times. This chain uses TRBV11-2 with TRBJ2-7; D ambiguous. The length of the CDR3 is 13 residues. V gave up 5 bases and J gave up 2 bases, with 10 bases separating them. The germline CDR1 and CDR2 sequences are SGHAT and FQNNGV. The CDR3 nucleotides are TGTGCCAGCAGCAGAACAGAGGCCTACGAGCAGTACTTC. Translating gives CASSRTEAYEQYF.

Only a few counts were recorded for this clonotype. The V and J genes are TRBV4-1 and TRBJ1-2, with D tentatively TRBD1 (6 bases). Germline CDR1 reads MGHRA; CDR2 reads YSYEKL. With 3 bases removed from V and 5 bases from J, the gap between germline ends came to 22 bases. The CDR3 covers 17 residues. The DNA of the CDR3 is TGCGCCAGCAGCCAGCCCTTACCGACAGGAGAACTTTATGGCTACACCTTC. Protein sequence: CASSQPLPTGELYGYTF.

As regards this clonotype: At one of its ends the junction is not consistent with the germline gene, which may arise from a read error. The V call is TRBV7-6, the J call TRBJ2-1; no definite D call. This CDR3 has 16 residues. The germline gives CDR1 SGHVS, CDR2 FNYEAQ. CDR3 in amino acids: CACSLVVSSSYNEQFF. CDR3 nucleotides: TGTGCCTGCAGCTTAGTGGTATCCAGCTCCTACAATGAGCAGTTCTTC.

This clonotype is medium-sized within its sample. The chain uses TRBV4-2 and TRBJ2-3; D possibly matches TRBD1 or TRBD2 (5 bases each). This CDR3 is built from 15 residues. V was shortened by 0 bases and J by 4 bases, with 11 bases between the two germline ends. CDR1 and CDR2 from the germline V gene are LGHNA and YNFKEQ. The CDR3 sequence: CASSQDVGGADTQYF. In DNA form, the CDR3 reads TGTGCCAGCAGCCAAGATGTTGGGGGAGCAGATACGCAGTATTTT.

The J gene is TRBJ1-2, the V gene TRBV12-3 or TRBV12-4, with no clear D. The CDR3 sequence is 11 residues long. V was trimmed by 6 bases and J by 7 bases, leaving 9 bases between them. The CDR3 coding sequence is TGTGCCAGCAGGCCCTTGGGTGGCTACACCTTC. It specifies CASRPLGGYTF.

This clonotype was seen only a few times. The chain is built from TRBV12-3 or TRBV12-4 and TRBJ2-7; D is perhaps TRBD1 (6 bases). CDR3 size: 14 residues. The V gene lost 5 bases and the J gene lost 1 base, with 12 bases spanning the gap. As DNA, the CDR3 is TGTGCCAGCAGTCCCTTAAGGGGGTCCTACGAGCAGTACTTC. Amino acid sequence: CASSPLRGSYEQYF.

The gene calls are TRBV3-1 and TRBJ2-7, with D possibly matching TRBD2 (6 bases). The V gene's germline CDR1 is LGHDT and CDR2 YNNKEL (reference sequence). Trimming shortened V by 5 bases and J by 6 bases, and 23 bases separated the two germline ends. This CDR3 contains 16 residues. CDR3 bases: TGTGCCAGCAGCTTGGGTCTAGGGGAACCGGAGGGCGAGCAGTACTTC. Protein product: CASSLGLGEPEGEQYF.

The chain links TRBV29-1 to TRBJ1-2, with 8 bases fitting TRBD1. V trimming: 5 bases; J trimming: 0 bases; junction bases outside the gene matches: 5. This CDR3 is 14 amino acids long. CDR1 is SQVTM, CDR2 ANQGSEA, per germline. The CDR3 region has the DNA TGCAGCGTTAGTACAGGGGGAGCTAACTATGGCTACACCTTC. This gives the protein CSVSTGGANYGYTF.

The rearrangement links TRBV5-1 to TRBJ2-5, with 8 bases lining up with TRBD1. The germline gives CDR1 SGHRS, CDR2 YFSETQ. The length of the CDR3 is 14 residues. V lost 3 bases, J lost 5 bases, and 6 bases stayed unmatched. Written as DNA, the CDR3 is TGCGCCAGCAGCTGGGGACAGGCGGAGGAGACCCAGTACTTC. Translating it yields CASSWGQAEETQYF. Full variable domain (rest looked up from reference TRBV5-1 and TRBJ2-5): KAGVTQTPRYLIKTRGQQVTLSCSPISGHRSVSWYQQTPGQGLQFLFEYFSETQRNKGNFPGRFSGRQFSNSRSEMNVSTLELGDSALYLCASSWGQAEETQYFGPGTRLLVL.

The chain couples TRBV24-1 to TRBJ2-7; a possible D gene is TRBD1 (5 bases). There are 14 residues in the CDR3. Germline CDR1 and CDR2: KGHDR and SFDVKD. V gave up 2 bases and J gave up 0 bases, with 7 bases separating them. The CDR3 is CATSDSGNSYEQYF. The CDR3 DNA sequence: TGTGCCACCAGTGATTCAGGGAACTCCTACGAGCAGTACTTC.

This chain connects TRBV13 to TRBJ2-1, with D hard to call. Germline loops: CDR1 PRHDT, CDR2 FYEKMQ (reference sequence). CDR3 length: 11 residues. Between the trimmed V and J ends, which lost 5 bases and 12 bases, there was a span of 11 bases. Written as DNA, the CDR3 is TGTGCCAGCAGCATAAGGACGGTGCAGTTCTTC. It specifies CASSIRTVQFF.

This clonotype was counted between two and nine times. V and J are TRBV7-3 and TRBJ1-2; 9 nucleotides align to TRBD1. The germline V gene has CDR1 SGHTA and CDR2 FQGTGA. This CDR3 has 16 amino acids. V lost 1 base to trimming and J lost 6 bases; unmatched junction nucleotides: 9. In nucleotides, the CDR3 is TGTGCCAGCAGCTTAAACCCTGGACAGGGGAGCGATGGCTACACCTTC. This translates into CASSLNPGQGSDGYTF.

The chain has TRBV7-9 and TRBJ2-3; 9 positions agree with TRBD2. V was pared by 5 bases and J by 3 bases, with 3 bases of the junction left unmatched. In germline, CDR1 is SEHNR, CDR2 FQNEAQ (reference sequence). The CDR3 covers 14 residues. The CDR3 sequence is CASSRTSATDTQYF. The CDR3 DNA is TGTGCCAGCAGCCGGACTAGCGCGACAGATACGCAGTATTTT. Supplemented by reference TRBV7-9 and TRBJ2-3, the full variable domain reads DTGVSQNPRHKITKRGQNVTFRCDPISEHNRLYWYRQTLGQGPEFLTYFQNEAQLEKSRLLSDRFSAERPKGSFSTLEIQRTEQGDSAMYLCASSRTSATDTQYFGPGTRLTVL.